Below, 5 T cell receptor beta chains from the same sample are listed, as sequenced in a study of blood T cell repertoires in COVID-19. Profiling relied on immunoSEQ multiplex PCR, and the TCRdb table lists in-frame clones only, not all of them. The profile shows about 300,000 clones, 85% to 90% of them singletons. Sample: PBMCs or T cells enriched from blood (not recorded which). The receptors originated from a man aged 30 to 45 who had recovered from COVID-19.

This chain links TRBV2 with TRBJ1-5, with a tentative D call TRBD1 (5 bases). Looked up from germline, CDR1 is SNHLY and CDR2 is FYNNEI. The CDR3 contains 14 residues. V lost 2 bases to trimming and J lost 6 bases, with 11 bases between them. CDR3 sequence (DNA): TGTGCCAGCAGTGAAACGACGACAGCTCAGCCCCAGCATTTT. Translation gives CASSETTTAQPQHF.

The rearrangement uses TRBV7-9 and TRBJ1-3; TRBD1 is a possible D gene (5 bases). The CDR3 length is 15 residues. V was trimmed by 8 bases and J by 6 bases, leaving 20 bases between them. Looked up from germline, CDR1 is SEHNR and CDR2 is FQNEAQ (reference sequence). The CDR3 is CASSAQGVEENTIYF. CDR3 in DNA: TGTGCCAGCTCTGCGCAGGGTGTTGAAGAAAACACCATATATTTT.

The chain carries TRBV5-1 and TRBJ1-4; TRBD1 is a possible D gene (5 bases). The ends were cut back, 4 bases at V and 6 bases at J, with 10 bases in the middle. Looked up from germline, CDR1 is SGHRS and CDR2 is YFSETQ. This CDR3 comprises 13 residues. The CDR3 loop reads CASSIGTYEKLFF. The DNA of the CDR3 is TGCGCCAGCAGCATTGGGACTTATGAAAAACTGTTTTTT.

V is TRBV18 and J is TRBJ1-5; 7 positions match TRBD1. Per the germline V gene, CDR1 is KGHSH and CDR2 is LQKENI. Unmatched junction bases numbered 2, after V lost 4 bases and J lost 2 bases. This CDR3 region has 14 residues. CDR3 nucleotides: TGTGCCAGCTCACAGGGGGCTGGCAATCAGCCCCAGCATTTT. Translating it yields CASSQGAGNQPQHF.

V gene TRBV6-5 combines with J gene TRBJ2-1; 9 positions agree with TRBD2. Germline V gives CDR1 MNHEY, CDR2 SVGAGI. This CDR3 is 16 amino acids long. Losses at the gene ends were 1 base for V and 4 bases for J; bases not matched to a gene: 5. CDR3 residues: CASSYWGSGGYNEQFF. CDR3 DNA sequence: TGTGCCAGCAGTTACTGGGGTAGCGGGGGTTACAATGAGCAGTTCTTC.